This T cell receptor beta chain was recorded in a study of blood T cell repertoires in COVID-19 (dated by TCRdb to 2018 to 2020). With respect to the entire study: Collaborator samples came from the United States, Italy and Spain and covered acute and convalescent phases of COVID-19. Where available, HLA class I and class II types were taken from metadata supplied by the sample provider and were not determined by assay-based typing. Nearly every sample came with metadata listing a de-identified subject ID, COVID-19 status, age in years and sex. The dataset comprised deeply sampled blood TCRbeta repertoires from subjects exposed to, actively infected with, or recovered from COVID-19. The repertoires were released in a freely available public database meant as a resource for research on the immune response to SARS-CoV-2. The samples were drawn from two sources: the first 160 participants of the ongoing ImmuneRACE study, and 1,200 or so subjects contributed by 6 global collaborators. The material from the prospective study consisted of cDNA or gDNA derived from T cells, B-cell-depleted T cells, or PBMCs. The paper as a whole reports these results and caveats: How much clinical and demographic metadata was included differed by source and by participant, and the metadata was provided uncurated.

The immunoSEQ Assay, a bias-controlled multiplex PCR, was used to amplify TCRbeta CDR3 regions from genomic DNA. As for the original processing: The number of nucleated cells in each sample was estimated from the amplification of reference gene primers within the assay. Sequence reads were collapsed and filtered to measure the absolute abundance of every unique TCRbeta CDR3 rearrangement. Productive Simpson clonality was computed per sample as the square root of Simpson's diversity index over productive rearrangements. TCRdb obtained this table from immuneACCESS and retained in-frame rearrangements with V and J assigned. These tables miss some clones; where compared with another copy, unresolved V genes account for less than half of the shortfall, and the remainder is unexplained. V and J calls and clone size are copied from that table; D and trimming were computed from the DNA. The sample yields 200,000 to 250,000 clones; 70% to 90% were counted once. 1.5% of the sample rests with the top ten.

About this clone: Its recognized antigen is unknown. No base-level quality is on record; no much larger clone is a single base apart.

The CDR3 measures 15 amino acids from cysteine to phenylalanine. This entry keeps only the CDR3 DNA: 45 bases, framed from base 1. CDR1 and CDR2, per the germline V gene, are MNHNS and SASEGT. Trimming removed 1 base from V and 7 bases from J, leaving 14 bases between the germline ends. Whole blood was collected in K2EDTA tubes by collaborating institutions according to the institutions' own protocols. For TCRbeta analysis, collaborator samples were shipped as frozen whole blood, as isolated PBMCs, or as DNA extracted from either sample type. This clonotype was obtained from a man younger than 30 with active or convalescent COVID-19. The chain was built from TRBV6-1 and TRBJ1-5; a tentative D match to TRBD1 spans 6 bases. The specimen was peripheral blood. The DNA sequence is given as TGTGCCAGCAGTGAAGAGGAGGGAGGGGGACAGCCCCAGCATTTT. Its translation reads: CASSEEEGGGQPQHF.